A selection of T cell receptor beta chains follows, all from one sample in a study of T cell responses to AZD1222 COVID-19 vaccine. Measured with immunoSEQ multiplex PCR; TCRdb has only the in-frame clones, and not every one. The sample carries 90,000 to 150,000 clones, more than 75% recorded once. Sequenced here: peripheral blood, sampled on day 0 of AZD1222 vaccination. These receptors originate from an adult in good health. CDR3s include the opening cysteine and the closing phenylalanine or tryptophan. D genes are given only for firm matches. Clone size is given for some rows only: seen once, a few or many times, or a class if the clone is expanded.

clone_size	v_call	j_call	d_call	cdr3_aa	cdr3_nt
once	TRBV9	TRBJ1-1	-	CASSVGWGQTLTEAFF	TGTGCCAGCAGCGTAGGCTGGGGACAAACGTTGACTGAAGCTTTCTTT
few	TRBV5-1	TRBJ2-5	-	CASSLQGPFQETQYF	TGCGCCAGCAGCTTGCAGGGACCGTTCCAAGAGACCCAGTACTTC
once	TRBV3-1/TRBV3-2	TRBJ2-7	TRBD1	CASTRTGSSYEQYF	TGTGCCAGCACCCGGACAGGGTCATCCTACGAGCAGTACTTC
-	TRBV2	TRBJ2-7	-	CASSGAGLTYEQYF	TGTGCCAGCAGTGGGGCGGGACTTACCTACGAGCAGTACTTC
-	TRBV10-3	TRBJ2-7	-	CAISESLAAEQYF	TGTGCCATCAGTGAGTCTTTAGCGGCCGAGCAGTACTTC
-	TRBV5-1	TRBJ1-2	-	CASSVEGSGYTF	TGCGCCAGCAGCGTTGAAGGCAGTGGCTACACCTTC
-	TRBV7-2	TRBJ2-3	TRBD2	CASIKMTSWRTDTQYF	TGTGCCAGCATCAAGATGACTAGCTGGCGCACAGATACGCAGTATTTT
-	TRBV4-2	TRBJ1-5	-	CASSQVRTASNQPQHF	TGTGCCAGCAGCCAAGTCAGGACAGCTAGCAATCAGCCCCAGCATTTT
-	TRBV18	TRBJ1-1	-	CASSLADEAFF	TGTGCCAGCTCCCTGGCAGACGAAGCTTTCTTT
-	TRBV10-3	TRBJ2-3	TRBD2	CAIRPAGETQYF	TGTGCCATCAGGCCAGCGGGGGAAACGCAGTATTTT
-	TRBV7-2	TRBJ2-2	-	CASSTYTGELFF	TGTGCCAGCAGCACTTATACCGGGGAGCTGTTTTTT
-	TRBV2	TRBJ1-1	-	CASSERPLWGGNTEAFF	TGTGCCAGCAGTGAACGGCCCCTTTGGGGGGGGAACACTGAAGCTTTCTTT
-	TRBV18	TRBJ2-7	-	CASSHPVGEQYF	TGTGCCAGCTCTCACCCCGTAGGCGAGCAGTACTTC
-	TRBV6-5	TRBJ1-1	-	CASSYEDRNTEAFF	TGTGCCAGCAGTTACGAGGACAGAAACACTGAAGCTTTCTTT
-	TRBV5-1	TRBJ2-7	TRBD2	CASSLVLAGDGEQYF	TGCGCCAGCAGCTTGGTGTTAGCGGGGGACGGGGAGCAGTACTTC
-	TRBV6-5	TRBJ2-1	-	CASGPLDEQFF	TGTGCCAGCGGGCCTTTGGATGAGCAGTTCTTC
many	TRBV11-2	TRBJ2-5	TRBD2	CASSLFFGGGTVQETQYF	TGTGCCAGCAGCTTATTTTTTGGGGGGGGAACTGTTCAAGAGACCCAGTACTTC